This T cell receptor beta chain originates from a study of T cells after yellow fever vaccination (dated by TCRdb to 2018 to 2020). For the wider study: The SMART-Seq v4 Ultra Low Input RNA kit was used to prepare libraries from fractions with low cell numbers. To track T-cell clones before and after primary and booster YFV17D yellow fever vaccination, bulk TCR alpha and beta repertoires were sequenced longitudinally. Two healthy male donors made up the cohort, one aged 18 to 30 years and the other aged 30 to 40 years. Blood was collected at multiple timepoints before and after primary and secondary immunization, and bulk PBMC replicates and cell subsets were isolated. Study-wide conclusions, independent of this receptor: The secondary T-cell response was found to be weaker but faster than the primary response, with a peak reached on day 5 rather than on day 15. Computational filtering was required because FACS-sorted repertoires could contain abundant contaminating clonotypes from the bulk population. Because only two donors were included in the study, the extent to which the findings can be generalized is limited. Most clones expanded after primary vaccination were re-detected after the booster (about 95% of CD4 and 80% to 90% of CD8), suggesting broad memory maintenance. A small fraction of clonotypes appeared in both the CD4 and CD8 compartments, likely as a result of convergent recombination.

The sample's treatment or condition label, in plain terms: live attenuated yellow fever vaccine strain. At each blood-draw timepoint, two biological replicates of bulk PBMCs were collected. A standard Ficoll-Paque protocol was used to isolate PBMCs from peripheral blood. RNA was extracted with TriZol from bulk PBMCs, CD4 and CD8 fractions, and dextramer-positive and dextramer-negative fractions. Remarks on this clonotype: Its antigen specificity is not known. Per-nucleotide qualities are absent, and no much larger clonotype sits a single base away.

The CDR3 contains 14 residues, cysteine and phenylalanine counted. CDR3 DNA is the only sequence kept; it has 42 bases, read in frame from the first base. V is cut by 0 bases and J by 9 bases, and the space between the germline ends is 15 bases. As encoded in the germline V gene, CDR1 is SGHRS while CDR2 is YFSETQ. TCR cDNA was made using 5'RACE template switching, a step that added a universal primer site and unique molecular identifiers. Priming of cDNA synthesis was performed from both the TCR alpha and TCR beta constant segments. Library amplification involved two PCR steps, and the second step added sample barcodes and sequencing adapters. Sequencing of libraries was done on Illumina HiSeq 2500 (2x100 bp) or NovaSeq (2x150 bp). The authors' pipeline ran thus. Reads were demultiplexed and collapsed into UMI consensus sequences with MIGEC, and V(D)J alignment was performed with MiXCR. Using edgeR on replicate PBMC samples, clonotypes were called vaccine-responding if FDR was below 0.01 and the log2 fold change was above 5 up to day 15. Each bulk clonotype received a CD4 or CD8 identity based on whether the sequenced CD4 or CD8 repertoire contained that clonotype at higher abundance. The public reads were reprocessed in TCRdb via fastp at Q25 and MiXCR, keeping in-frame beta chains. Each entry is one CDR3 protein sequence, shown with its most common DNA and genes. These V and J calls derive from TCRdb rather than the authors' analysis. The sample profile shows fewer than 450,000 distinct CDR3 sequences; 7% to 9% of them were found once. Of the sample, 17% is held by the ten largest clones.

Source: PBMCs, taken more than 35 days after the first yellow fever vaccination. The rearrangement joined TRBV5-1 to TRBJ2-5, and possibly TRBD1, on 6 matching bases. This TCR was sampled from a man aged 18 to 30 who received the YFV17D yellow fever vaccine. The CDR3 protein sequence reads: CASSLEAGAVAQYF. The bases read TGCGCCAGCAGCTTGGAGGCAGGGGCTGTCGCCCAGTACTTC. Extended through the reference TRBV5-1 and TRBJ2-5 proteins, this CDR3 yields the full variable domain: KAGVTQTPRYLIKTRGQQVTLSCSPISGHRSVSWYQQTPGQGLQFLFEYFSETQRNKGNFPGRFSGRQFSNSRSEMNVSTLELGDSALYLCASSLEAGAVAQYFGPGTRLLVL.